The 26 T cell receptor beta chains below were found in one sample sequenced in a study of CDR3 diversity in severe acne. Each CDR3 protein gets one entry after TCRdb re-called the PCR reads with MiXCR. In the table there are roughly 79,000 distinct CDR3 sequences, 49% of which are singletons. The sample consisted of blood. Receptor source: a male donor with severe acne vulgaris.

The V gene is TRBV19, the J gene TRBJ1-4; 7 positions match TRBD1. The ends lost 4 bases at V and 14 bases at J; junction bases unmatched: 10. This CDR3 is 13 amino acids long. CDR1 is LNHDA, CDR2 SQIVND, per germline (reference sequence). CDR3 sequence reads: CASSRTGPVGLFF. The CDR3 region has the DNA TGTGCCAGTAGTAGGACAGGCCCGGTCGGGCTGTTTTTT.

The chain recombines TRBV24-1 with TRBJ2-2; D is perhaps TRBD1 (6 bases). Deletions cut 0 bases from V and 7 bases from J, with 11 bases between. CDR1 and CDR2 from the germline V gene are KGHDR and SFDVKD. The CDR3 is 15 residues long. Written as DNA, the CDR3 is TGTGCCACCAGTGATTTGCCACAGGGTTACGGGGAGCTGTTTTTT. This translates into CATSDLPQGYGELFF.

As concerns this clonotype: One end of the junction does not line up with germline, which may come from a read error. CDR3 sequence (DNA): TGTGCCAGCAGTTTACTGTCCCCGCAAGAGACCCAGTATTTC. It encodes CASSLLSPQETQYF. The chain joins TRBV27 to TRBJ2-5; D gene unclear. CDR1 MNHEY and CDR2 SMNVEV come from the germline V gene (reference sequence). CDR3 length: 14 amino acids.

A word on this clonotype: A much larger clonotype is one base distant, so this may be a read error. The chain employs TRBV20-1 and TRBJ2-1; 8 bases agree with TRBD2. This CDR3 spans 15 amino acids. In germline, CDR1 is DFQATT, CDR2 SNEGSKA (reference sequence). The junction had 7 bases not matched to a gene; V was cut back by 5 bases and J by 1 base. The CDR3 DNA is TGCAGTGCTCGACTAAGCGGGGGATCCTACAATGAGCAGTTCTTC. Translation: CSARLSGGSYNEQFF.

This clonotype was seen many times. The chain links TRBV4-1 to TRBJ2-1; D unclear. The CDR3 contains 13 residues. Germline V lookup: CDR1 MGHRA, CDR2 YSYEKL. V dropped 0 bases and J dropped 10 bases, with 10 bases sitting between them. This chain's CDR3 is CASSQDQSFEQFF. The CDR3 coding sequence is TGCGCCAGCAGCCAAGATCAGAGCTTCGAGCAGTTCTTC.

The genes are TRBV20-1 and TRBJ2-5, with 7 bases identical to TRBD1. Germline V gene lookup returns CDR1 DFQATT and CDR2 SNEGSKA (reference sequence). The CDR3 covers 13 residues. The V gene end was trimmed by 1 base and the J gene end by 1 base; junction bases not matched to a gene: 0. CDR3 loop: CSARGQGQETQYF. In nucleotides, the CDR3 is TGCAGTGCTAGAGGACAGGGCCAAGAGACCCAGTACTTC.

The chain has TRBV19 and TRBJ2-1; 7 bases map to TRBD2. This CDR3 is built from 14 residues. The V gene end was trimmed by 8 bases and the J gene end by 2 bases; junction bases not matched to a gene: 6. Germline V lookup: CDR1 LNHDA, CDR2 SQIVND (reference sequence). CDR3 bases: TGTGCCAGTCGACCAGCGGGACCCTACAATGAGCAGTTCTTC. It codes for CASRPAGPYNEQFF.

This clonotype was recorded a few times. The chain is built from TRBV28 and TRBJ2-7; D remains ambiguous. This CDR3 is built from 13 residues. The V gene lost 3 bases and the J gene lost 0 bases, with 6 bases spanning the gap. The germline CDR1 and CDR2 sequences are MDHEN and SYDVKM. CDR3 region: CASSFQSSYEQYV. The CDR3 nucleotides read TGTGCCAGCAGTTTCCAGAGCTCCTACGAGCAGTACGTC.

The J gene is TRBJ2-1, the V gene TRBV10-3; 7 nucleotides agree with TRBD2. J was trimmed by 0 bases and V by 10 bases; bases with no gene match: 9. CDR1 ENHRY and CDR2 SYGVKD come from the germline V gene. The CDR3 has 15 residues. CDR3 in DNA: TGTGCCAGCCAACTAGCGCCGAGCTCCTACAATGAGCAGTTCTTC. Encoded protein: CASQLAPSSYNEQFF.

The gene calls are TRBV11-1 and TRBJ2-5, with a possible D match to TRBD2 (6 bases). This CDR3 is 15 amino acids long. V gave up 2 bases and J gave up 1 base, with 11 bases separating them. Looked up from germline, CDR1 is SGHAT and CDR2 is FQDESV (reference sequence). CDR3 bases: TGTGCCAGCAGCTTATTTCAGGGACTCCAAGAGACCCAGTACTTC. Encoded protein: CASSLFQGLQETQYF.

On this clonotype: The junction differs from germline at one of its ends, possibly a read error. This chain connects TRBV19 to TRBJ1-1; the D gene is possibly TRBD1 (5 bases). Germline V gives CDR1 LNHDA, CDR2 SQIVND (reference sequence). The CDR3 has 15 amino acids. CDR3 amino acids: CASSIAGGTNTEAFF. Written as DNA, the CDR3 is TGTGCCAGTAGTATAGCCGGGGGGACCAACACCGAAGCTTTCTTT.

This clonotype is medium-sized (0.01 to 0.1%) in the sample. The chain employs TRBV19 and TRBJ1-5; D remains ambiguous. Germline V lookup: CDR1 LNHDA, CDR2 SQIVND (reference sequence). The ends were cut back, 2 bases at V and 0 bases at J, with 8 bases in the middle. There are 15 residues in the CDR3. CDR3 amino acids: CASSIYGNSNQPQHF. The CDR3 bases are TGTGCCAGTAGTATATACGGGAATAGCAATCAGCCCCAGCATTTT.

The gene calls are TRBV5-1 and TRBJ2-3; TRBD2 matches at 15 bases. This CDR3 is 16 amino acids long. Losses at the gene ends were 2 bases for V and 5 bases for J; bases not matched to a gene: 3. The germline V gene has CDR1 SGHRS and CDR2 YFSETQ. Here the CDR3 DNA reads TGCGCCAGCAGCTTCGGACTAGCGGGGGGGCAAGATACGCAGTATTTT. It yields the protein CASSFGLAGGQDTQYF.

The chain joins TRBV7-9 to TRBJ2-3; 7 nucleotides align to TRBD1. The length of the CDR3 is 14 residues. Germline V lookup: CDR1 SEHNR, CDR2 FQNEAQ (reference sequence). V trimming: 5 bases; J trimming: 5 bases; junction bases outside the gene matches: 7. The CDR3 is CASSHYRGGDTQYF. DNA for the CDR3: TGTGCCAGCAGCCATTACAGGGGTGGAGATACGCAGTATTTT.

This clonotype was picked up a small number of times. The rearrangement joins TRBV11-3 to TRBJ2-3; D is ambiguous. Trimming cost V 3 bases and J 5 bases, with 12 bases left between them. The CDR3 is 14 amino acids. The germline gives CDR1 SGHNT, CDR2 YENEEA. The DNA of the CDR3 is TGTGCCAGCAGCTTTGGGCAGTTGGGAGATACGCAGTATTTT. Amino acid sequence: CASSFGQLGDTQYF.

The J gene is TRBJ2-5, the V gene TRBV11-1; 9 nucleotides line up with TRBD2. Germline V gene sequence: CDR1 SGHAT, CDR2 FQDESV (reference sequence). V lost 3 bases, J lost 5 bases, and 10 bases stayed unmatched. The length of the CDR3 is 16 residues. The CDR3 region is CASSFENSGSSETQYF. The CDR3 DNA follows: TGTGCCAGCAGCTTTGAGAATAGCGGGAGTTCGGAGACCCAGTACTTC.

This clonotype has a single count. Given a much more abundant clone one base away, this may be a read error. The chain couples TRBV5-4 to TRBJ2-7, with D perhaps matching TRBD2 (6 bases). The CDR3 spans 13 residues. Trimming took 5 bases from V and 7 from J, leaving 16 bases between them. Per the germline V gene, CDR1 is SGHNT and CDR2 is YYREEE (reference sequence). The CDR3 DNA reads TGTGCCAGCAGTCCGGGCAGGGCGGGAGAGCAGTACTTC. Its translation is CASSPGRAGEQYF.

This clonotype has only a few counts. The chain recombines TRBV9 with TRBJ1-2; 7 bases line up with TRBD1. This CDR3 comprises 16 residues. Per germline, CDR1 SGDLS and CDR2 YYNGEE. Germline trimming cut 4 bases from V and 7 bases from J; bases unmatched to any gene: 16. The CDR3 DNA reads TGTGCCAGCAGCCCAACCTCCCGGACAGGTCTTCTTGGCTACACCTTC. Protein: CASSPTSRTGLLGYTF.

This clonotype was found many times. The V call is TRBV2, the J call TRBJ1-3; no definite D call. Germline CDR1 is SNHLY and CDR2 is FYNNEI. V was clipped by 1 base and J by 1 base, with 11 bases between them. This CDR3 has 16 residues. The CDR3 sequence: CASSEVMGFSGNTIYF. DNA of the CDR3: TGTGCCAGCAGTGAAGTAATGGGGTTTTCTGGAAACACCATATATTTT.

With respect to this clonotype: Just one base apart from a much larger clone, this may be a read error. The V and J genes are TRBV7-3 and TRBJ2-1; no reliable D call. CDR3 length: 15 residues. CDR1 and CDR2 from the germline V gene are SGHTA and FQGTGA. As DNA, the CDR3 is TGTGCCAGCAGCTTAGAGGCCGCCCCATACATTGAGCAGTTCTTC. This encodes CASSLEAAPYIEQFF.

This clonotype has ten or more counts. The chain carries TRBV24-1 and TRBJ2-2, with a possible D match to TRBD2 (7 bases). V lost 10 bases and J 0 bases, leaving 14 bases between the germline ends. CDR3 length: 15 amino acids. The germline gives CDR1 KGHDR, CDR2 SFDVKD. DNA for the CDR3: TGTGCCACTTCCTGGGGGGGCCCGAACACCGGGGAGCTGTTTTTT. As protein: CATSWGGPNTGELFF.

This clonotype came up a few times. A much larger clonotype is one base distant, so this may be a read error. The chain recombines TRBV29-1 with TRBJ2-7, with TRBD1 as a possible D gene (6 bases). Germline lookup yields CDR1 SQVTM and CDR2 ANQGSEA. The CDR3 has 16 amino acids. In nucleotides, the CDR3 is TGCAGCGCTGAAGATCTTCTGGACAGTCCTACATACGAGCAGTACTTC. Encoded protein: CSAEDLLDSPTYEQYF.

This clonotype appeared many times. This chain uses TRBV6-5 with TRBJ1-4; tentative D call: TRBD1 (5 bases). CDR3 length equals 18 residues. In germline, CDR1 is MNHEY, CDR2 SVGAGI. V lost 2 bases and J 4 bases, leaving 20 bases between the germline ends. The CDR3 here is CASSYVYYQGAGNEKLFF. DNA for the CDR3: TGTGCCAGCAGTTACGTGTACTATCAGGGCGCGGGTAATGAAAAACTGTTTTTT.

This clonotype was picked up a small number of times. The chain has TRBV20-1 and TRBJ1-1; 10 bases match TRBD1. The germline V gene encodes CDR1 DFQATT and CDR2 SNEGSKA (reference sequence). V gave up 1 base and J gave up 4 bases; unmatched junction bases: 0. The CDR3 contains 13 residues. CDR3 nucleotides: TGCAGTGCTAGAGGGACAGGGGGCACTGAAGCTTTCTTT. Its translation: CSARGTGGTEAFF.

Concerning this clonotype itself: Compared with germline, one end of the junction differs, possibly owing to a read error. This chain links TRBV6-1 with TRBJ2-1; no clear D. The CDR3 spans 13 residues. Germline-derived CDR1 and CDR2 are MNHNS and SASEGT. CDR3 sequence (DNA): TGTGCCAGCGAGGAGACCACCTACGATGAGCAGTTCTTC. Residues: CASEETTYDEQFF.

V gene TRBV24-1 combines with J gene TRBJ1-4, with D unclear. From germline, CDR1 is KGHDR and CDR2 SFDVKD. The V gene lost 3 bases and the J gene lost 8 bases, with 15 bases spanning the gap. There are 15 residues in the CDR3. Here the CDR3 DNA reads TGTGCCACCAGTGATCGCCGGGATCCTCAAGAAAAACTGTTTTTT. It yields the protein CATSDRRDPQEKLFF.